The 32 T cell receptor beta chains below were found in one sample sequenced in a study of T-cell memory formation after mild COVID-19. TCRdb re-derived calls from the 5' RACE reads in MiXCR, one entry per CDR3 protein. Among roughly 110,000 distinct CDR3 sequences, approximately 15% were seen once, and the ten largest hold 28%. What was sequenced was PBMCs or a T cell subset sorted from them (not recorded which). These receptors all stem from an adult woman who had mild COVID-19 (a few samples of this study predate the infection). Cell type and time point are not known.

The rearrangement uses TRBV7-9 and TRBJ1-6; D is ambiguous. The ends were cut back, 2 bases at V and 7 bases at J, with 9 bases in the middle. The CDR3 consists of 14 residues. CDR1 and CDR2 (germline): SEHNR, FQNEAQ (reference sequence). The CDR3 protein is CASSLWEFNSPLHF. DNA for the CDR3: TGTGCCAGCAGCTTATGGGAGTTCAATTCACCCCTCCACTTT. The complete variable domain, with remaining parts taken from reference TRBV7-9 and TRBJ1-6, reads DTGVSQNPRHKITKRGQNVTFRCDPISEHNRLYWYRQTLGQGPEFLTYFQNEAQLEKSRLLSDRFSAERPKGSFSTLEIQRTEQGDSAMYLCASSLWEFNSPLHFGNGTRLTVT.

This clonotype has only a few counts. This chain joins TRBV3-1 and TRBJ2-3; 9 positions match TRBD2. The germline V gene has CDR1 LGHDT and CDR2 YNNKEL (reference sequence). The V segment lost 0 bases and the J segment 2 bases; nucleotides outside the gene matches: 9. The CDR3 sequence is 18 residues long. The CDR3: CASSQDLPGLAYTDTQYF. CDR3 in DNA: TGTGCCAGCAGCCAAGATCTACCGGGACTAGCATACACAGATACGCAGTATTTT.

This clonotype was seen only a few times. V gene TRBV7-2 combines with J gene TRBJ1-5; TRBD1 might be the D (6 bases). V gave up 4 bases and J gave up 4 bases, with 11 bases separating them. The CDR3 spans 14 residues. The germline gives CDR1 SGHTA, CDR2 FQGNSA. The DNA for the CDR3 is TGTGCCAGCAGCTCAAAACAGGGAAATCAGCCCCAGCATTTT. The encoded protein is CASSSKQGNQPQHF.

This clonotype was recorded a few times. The chain couples TRBV7-9 to TRBJ2-3; tentatively, D is TRBD1 (5 bases). This CDR3 has 13 residues. CDR1 and CDR2 (germline): SEHNR, FQNEAQ (reference sequence). V was shortened by 11 bases and J by 1 base, with 13 bases between the two germline ends. In DNA form, the CDR3 reads TGTGCCGGTGGACATGGAGGCACAGATACGCAGTATTTT. It encodes CAGGHGGTDTQYF.

This chain links TRBV10-3 with TRBJ2-7; perhaps TRBD2 as D (5 bases). CDR1 and CDR2 (germline): ENHRY, SYGVKD. The CDR3 has 11 amino acids. V gave up 3 bases and J gave up 7 bases, with 7 bases separating them. DNA for the CDR3: TGTGCCATCAGTGACCGGAGGGAGCAGTACTTC. It specifies CAISDRREQYF.

About this clonotype itself: A much larger clone differs by one base, so this may be a read error. V is TRBV4-1 and J is TRBJ1-1; D possibly corresponds to TRBD1 (5 bases). In germline, CDR1 is MGHRA, CDR2 YSYEKL. CDR3 length equals 11 residues. V was shortened by 3 bases and J by 6 bases, with 5 bases between the two germline ends. In DNA form, the CDR3 reads TGCGCCAGCAGCCAGGGACCTGAAGCTTTCTTT. It encodes CASSQGPEAFF.

This clonotype was recorded a few times. V and J are TRBV9 and TRBJ1-1; D remains ambiguous. Trimming left V 0 bases short and J 2 bases short, with 11 bases between. The CDR3 is 15 amino acids. Looked up from germline, CDR1 is SGDLS and CDR2 is YYNGEE. The CDR3 DNA sequence: TGTGCCAGCAGCGTAGGCGGCAGTACCAACACTGAAGCTTTCTTT. As protein: CASSVGGSTNTEAFF.

The chain combines TRBV5-1 with TRBJ2-5; D unclear. In germline, CDR1 is SGHRS, CDR2 YFSETQ. V was trimmed by 4 bases and J by 4 bases, leaving 8 bases between them. The CDR3 is made up of 12 amino acids. For the CDR3, the DNA is TGCGCCAGCAGCCTACACGGAGAGACCCAGTACTTC. This codes for CASSLHGETQYF. The full variable domain, its missing parts supplied by reference TRBV5-1 and TRBJ2-5, is KAGVTQTPRYLIKTRGQQVTLSCSPISGHRSVSWYQQTPGQGLQFLFEYFSETQRNKGNFPGRFSGRQFSNSRSEMNVSTLELGDSALYLCASSLHGETQYFGPGTRLLVL.

This clonotype turned up a few times. The chain has TRBV3-1 and TRBJ2-2; the D is unclear. The V end was cut by 0 bases, the J end by 6 bases, with 14 bases between. Germline V gene sequence: CDR1 LGHDT, CDR2 YNNKEL (reference sequence). The CDR3 totals 16 residues. This chain's CDR3 is CASSQDERAHSGELFF. In nucleotides, the CDR3 is TGTGCCAGCAGCCAAGATGAGAGAGCCCATTCCGGGGAGCTGTTTTTT.

The chain combines TRBV6-1 with TRBJ2-7, with 7 nucleotides matching TRBD1. The CDR3 is 15 residues long. Germline V gives CDR1 MNHNS, CDR2 SASEGT. V gave up 4 bases and J gave up 0 bases; unmatched junction bases: 6. CDR3: CASSGRGLTSYEQYF. The CDR3 nucleotides are TGTGCCAGCAGTGGTAGGGGGCTGACCTCCTACGAGCAGTACTTC.

This sequence joins TRBV20-1 and TRBJ2-7, with 10 bases matching TRBD2. The CDR3 contains 17 residues. The junction had 16 bases not matched to a gene; V was cut back by 6 bases and J by 2 bases. Germline CDR1 reads DFQATT; CDR2 reads SNEGSKA (reference sequence). The CDR3 spells CSAHENLAGVTAYEQYF. Here the CDR3 DNA reads TGCAGTGCGCACGAAAATCTAGCGGGGGTCACCGCCTACGAGCAGTACTTC.

Only a few counts were recorded for this clonotype. This chain joins TRBV29-1 and TRBJ2-5, with 12 bases fitting TRBD2. The trim removed 6 bases at V and 5 bases at J, leaving 7 bases unmatched. The germline CDR1 and CDR2 sequences are SQVTM and ANQGSEA. The CDR3 spans 14 residues. The CDR3 coding sequence is TGCAGCGTGAGACTAGCGGGAGTAGGGGAGACCCAGTACTTC. Translating gives CSVRLAGVGETQYF.

This chain links TRBV20-1 with TRBJ2-7, with 7 bases identical to TRBD2. V gave up 0 bases and J gave up 0 bases; unmatched junction bases: 2. Germline CDR1 DFQATT, CDR2 SNEGSKA (reference sequence). The CDR3 is made up of 14 amino acids. The CDR3 DNA is TGCAGTGCTAGAGATGGGGGGGTCTCCTACGAGCAGTACTTC. This translates into CSARDGGVSYEQYF.

V and J are TRBV9 and TRBJ1-2; 8 bases fit TRBD1. Germline V gives CDR1 SGDLS, CDR2 YYNGEE. The CDR3 is 15 residues long. The V segment lost 3 bases and the J segment 4 bases; nucleotides outside the gene matches: 8. The chain's CDR3 is CASSGTDRGGYGYTF. The CDR3 region has the DNA TGTGCCAGCAGCGGGACTGACAGGGGAGGCTATGGCTACACCTTC. Full variable domain (remainder filled in from reference TRBV9 and TRBJ1-2): DSGVTQTPKHLITATGQRVTLRCSPRSGDLSVYWYQQSLDQGLQFLIQYYNGEERAKGNILERFSAQQFPDLHSELNLSSLELGDSALYFCASSGTDRGGYGYTFGSGTRLTVV.

This sequence joins TRBV6-4 and TRBJ2-3; D not resolved. Trimming took 6 bases from V and 0 from J, leaving 10 bases between them. Germline-derived CDR1 and CDR2 are MRHNA and SNTAGT. The CDR3 loop spans 14 amino acids. Here the CDR3 reads CASRLSTSTDTQYF. The CDR3 nucleotides are TGTGCCAGCAGACTCTCAACTAGCACAGATACGCAGTATTTT.

V is TRBV6-6 and J is TRBJ2-1, with D perhaps TRBD1 (6 bases). Per the germline V gene, CDR1 is MNHNY and CDR2 is SVGAGI (reference sequence). The V and J ends lost 5 bases and 4 bases respectively, with 12 bases between them. The CDR3 covers 14 residues. The CDR3 spells CASSPGAYYNEQFF. CDR3 DNA: TGTGCCAGCAGTCCAGGGGCCTATTACAATGAGCAGTTCTTC.

There are a few counts of this clonotype. CDR3: CASIGTSGLHAYEQYF. In nucleotides, the CDR3 is TGTGCCAGCATCGGGACTAGCGGCCTTCACGCCTACGAGCAGTACTTC. The rearrangement uses TRBV6-2 or TRBV6-3 and TRBJ2-7; 11 bases align to TRBD2. Trimming at V came to 7 bases and at J to 2 bases, leaving 10 bases not matched to a gene. CDR3 length: 16 residues. Germline CDR1 is MNHEY and CDR2 is SVGEGT.

The CDR3 loop is CATSDRAEGHNEQFF. The CDR3 coding sequence is TGTGCCACCAGTGATCGGGCGGAGGGGCACAATGAGCAGTTCTTC. This chain links TRBV24-1 with TRBJ2-1; D might be TRBD2 (6 bases). CDR1 and CDR2 from the germline V gene are KGHDR and SFDVKD. The germline V and J ends were trimmed by 3 bases and 5 bases, with 13 bases remaining between them. There are 15 residues in the CDR3.

There are a few counts of this clonotype. V and J are TRBV29-1 and TRBJ2-2; D possibly corresponds to TRBD2 (5 bases). V lost 5 bases to trimming and J lost 2 bases, with 12 bases between them. CDR1 SQVTM and CDR2 ANQGSEA come from the germline V gene. The CDR3 runs 14 residues. The CDR3: CSVPLASNTGELFF. The CDR3 DNA is TGCAGCGTTCCCTTGGCTAGCAACACCGGGGAGCTGTTTTTT.

This clonotype has more than one count but fewer than ten. The CDR3 reads CATSVGTGLTYEQYF. CDR3 nucleotides: TGTGCCACCAGCGTCGGGACAGGGTTAACCTACGAGCAGTACTTC. The chain joins TRBV15 to TRBJ2-7, with TRBD1 matching 9 bases. CDR1 LNHNV and CDR2 YYDKDF come from the germline V gene (reference sequence). This CDR3 contains 15 residues. After removal of 5 bases from V and 2 bases from J, the junction contained 7 bases not matched to a gene.

Only a few counts were recorded for this clonotype. This sequence joins TRBV12-3 or TRBV12-4 and TRBJ2-6; 8 nucleotides match TRBD1. The CDR3 has 18 amino acids. Unmatched junction bases numbered 8, after V lost 4 bases and J lost 0 bases. CDR3 in amino acids: CASSWTGWLSSGANVLTF. The CDR3 DNA is TGTGCCAGCAGTTGGACAGGGTGGTTAAGCTCTGGGGCCAACGTCCTGACTTTC.

Only a few counts were recorded for this clonotype. The V call is TRBV7-6, the J call TRBJ2-5, with 10 bases matching TRBD1. J lost 5 bases, V lost 3 bases, and 3 bases had no gene match. This CDR3 spans 14 amino acids. Germline CDR1 and CDR2: SGHVS and FNYEAQ. In DNA form, the CDR3 reads TGTGCCAGCAGCTTGACAGGGGGCTTGGAGACCCAGTACTTC. This encodes CASSLTGGLETQYF.

This clonotype turned up a few times. The genes are TRBV12-3 or TRBV12-4 and TRBJ2-1; D is possibly TRBD1 (7 bases). Trimming pared 7 bases from V and 12 bases from J, leaving 19 bases between. This CDR3 contains 13 residues. The CDR3 nucleotides read TGTGCCAGCAACGAAGACAGGGAGGTCGGGCAGTTCTTC. Amino acids: CASNEDREVGQFF.

The V call is TRBV7-3, the J call TRBJ1-1; 8 bases agree with TRBD1. The V gene's germline CDR1 is SGHTA and CDR2 FQGTGA. This CDR3 has 17 residues. V gave up 4 bases and J gave up 4 bases; unmatched junction bases: 14. The CDR3 here is CASSSAPYRGRGTEAFF. CDR3 DNA: TGTGCCAGCAGCTCTGCACCTTACAGGGGGAGAGGCACTGAAGCTTTCTTT.

J is TRBJ2-1 and V is TRBV12-3 or TRBV12-4; 15 nucleotides agree with TRBD2. CDR3 length equals 15 residues. V lost 1 base to trimming and J lost 12 bases; unmatched junction nucleotides: 4. CDR3 sequence (DNA): TGTGCCAGCAGTTTAGTGGGACTAGCGGGAGGAAGGCAGTTCTTC. Protein product: CASSLVGLAGGRQFF.

In this sample, this clonotype turned up many times. V and J are TRBV29-1 and TRBJ2-1; 11 bases agree with TRBD2. J gave up 4 bases and V 7 bases, and 3 bases lay outside the gene matches. Germline-derived CDR1 and CDR2 are SQVTM and ANQGSEA. This CDR3 has 13 residues. CDR3 amino acids: CSAGTSGYNEQFF. The DNA of the CDR3 is TGCAGCGCCGGGACTAGCGGTTACAATGAGCAGTTCTTC.

The chain has TRBV5-5 and TRBJ2-5; D gene uncertain. V lost 0 bases and J 5 bases, leaving 5 bases between the germline ends. This CDR3 region has 12 residues. Germline V gives CDR1 SGHKS, CDR2 YYEKEE (reference sequence). The CDR3 region has the DNA TGTGCCAGCAGCTTGGACGGGGAGACCCAGTACTTC. This translates into CASSLDGETQYF.

This chain uses TRBV28 with TRBJ1-2; 9 nucleotides match TRBD1. Germline CDR1 and CDR2: MDHEN and SYDVKM. Losses at the gene ends were 4 bases for V and 4 bases for J; bases not matched to a gene: 16. This CDR3 comprises 18 residues. In DNA form, the CDR3 reads TGTGCCAGCAGTTCCCGCCTTTTGGGGACAGGGAGGAGCTATGGCTACACCTTC. Its protein product is CASSSRLLGTGRSYGYTF.

The CDR3 loop is CASSRRTDYEQYF. CDR3 nucleotide sequence: TGTGCCAGCAGCCGTCGGACAGATTACGAGCAGTACTTC. The chain is built from TRBV5-6 and TRBJ2-7; a possible D gene is TRBD1 (6 bases). Germline-derived CDR1 and CDR2 are SGHDT and YYEEEE. The CDR3 covers 13 residues. V gave up 4 bases and J gave up 4 bases, with 12 bases separating them.

The chain couples TRBV12-3 or TRBV12-4 to TRBJ2-3, with 8 bases fitting TRBD2. J gave up 0 bases and V 3 bases, and 5 bases lay outside the gene matches. The CDR3 is made up of 16 amino acids. In nucleotides, the CDR3 is TGTGCCAGCAGTTTTATAGCGGGGCCCAGCACAGATACGCAGTATTTT. Amino acids: CASSFIAGPSTDTQYF.

The chain uses TRBV4-3 and TRBJ2-7; no firm D call. Trimming cost V 1 base and J 3 bases, with 13 bases left between them. From germline, CDR1 is LGHNA and CDR2 YSLEER. This CDR3 has 15 amino acids. CDR3 sequence reads: CASSQVAAPYYEQYF. CDR3 bases: TGCGCCAGCAGCCAAGTAGCAGCACCTTACTACGAGCAGTACTTC.

The chain recombines TRBV25-1 with TRBJ2-5; 8 bases map to TRBD1. The CDR3 runs 16 residues. The germline V gene encodes CDR1 MGHDK and CDR2 SYGVNS. J was trimmed by 1 base and V by 4 bases; bases with no gene match: 8. CDR3 nucleotide sequence: TGTGCCAGCAGTGCGCCTCCCACAGGGGGCCAAGAGACCCAGTACTTC. As protein: CASSAPPTGGQETQYF.